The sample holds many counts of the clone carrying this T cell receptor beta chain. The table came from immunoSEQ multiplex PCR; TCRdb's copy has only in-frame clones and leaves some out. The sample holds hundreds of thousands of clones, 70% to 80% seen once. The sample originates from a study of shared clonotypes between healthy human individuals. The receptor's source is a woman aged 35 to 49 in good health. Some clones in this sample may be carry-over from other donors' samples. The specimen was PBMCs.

The CDR3 loop is CASSYGTENQPQHF. The CDR3 DNA reads TGTGCCAGCAGTTACGGGACGGAGAATCAGCCCCAGCATTTT. The V and J genes are TRBV27 and TRBJ1-5; D might be TRBD1 (5 bases). The ends were cut back, 4 bases at V and 4 bases at J, with 11 bases in the middle. Germline CDR1 is MNHEY and CDR2 is SMNVEV (reference sequence). CDR3 length: 14 amino acids.